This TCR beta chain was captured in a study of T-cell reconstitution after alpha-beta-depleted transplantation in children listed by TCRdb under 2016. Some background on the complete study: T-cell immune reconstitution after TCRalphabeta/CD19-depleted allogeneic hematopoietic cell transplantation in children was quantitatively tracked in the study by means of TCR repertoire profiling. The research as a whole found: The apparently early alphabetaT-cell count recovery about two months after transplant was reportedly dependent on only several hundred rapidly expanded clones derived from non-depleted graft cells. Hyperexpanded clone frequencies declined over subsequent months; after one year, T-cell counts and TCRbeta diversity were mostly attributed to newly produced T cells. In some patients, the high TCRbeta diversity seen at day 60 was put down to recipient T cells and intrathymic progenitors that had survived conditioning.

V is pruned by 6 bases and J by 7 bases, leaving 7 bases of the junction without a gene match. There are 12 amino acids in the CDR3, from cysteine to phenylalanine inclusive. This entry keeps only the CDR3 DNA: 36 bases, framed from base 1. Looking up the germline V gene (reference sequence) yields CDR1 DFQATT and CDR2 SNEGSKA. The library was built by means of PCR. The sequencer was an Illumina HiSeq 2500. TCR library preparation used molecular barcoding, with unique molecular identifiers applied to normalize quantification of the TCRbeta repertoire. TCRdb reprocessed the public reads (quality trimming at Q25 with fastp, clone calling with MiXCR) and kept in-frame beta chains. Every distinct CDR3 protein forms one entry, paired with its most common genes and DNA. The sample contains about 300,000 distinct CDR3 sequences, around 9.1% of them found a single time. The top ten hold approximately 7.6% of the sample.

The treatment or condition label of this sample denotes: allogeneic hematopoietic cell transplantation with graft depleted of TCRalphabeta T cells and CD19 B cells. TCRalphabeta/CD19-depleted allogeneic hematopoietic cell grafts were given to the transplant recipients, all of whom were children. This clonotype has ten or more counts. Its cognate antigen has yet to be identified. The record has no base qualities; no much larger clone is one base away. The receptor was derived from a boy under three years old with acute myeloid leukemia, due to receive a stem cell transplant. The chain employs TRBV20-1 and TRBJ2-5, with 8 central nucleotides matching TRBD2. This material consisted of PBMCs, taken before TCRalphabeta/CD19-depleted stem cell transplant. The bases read TGCAGTGCCCCTGGACTAGCTGGGACCCAGTACTTC. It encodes CSAPGLAGTQYF.